This TCR beta chain was found in a study of PD-L1 blockade in urothelial cancer. Study at large: Administration of atezolizumab to patients began around 2014, at 1,200 mg intravenously every 3 weeks. Analysis of blood occurred 3 weeks (second dose) and 6 weeks after treatment start. The study recovered a median of about 140,000 T cells per blood sample.

This clone occurred a few times. Only in-frame clones appear in the TCRdb table, and some are missing; sequencing was by immunoSEQ multiplex PCR. The sample carries fewer than 35,000 clones, about 89% recorded once. The CDR3 runs 14 residues. Germline CDR1 and CDR2: GTSNPN and SVGIG (reference sequence). Trimming took off 4 bases at V and 5 bases at J, with 14 bases between the two ends. Sample contribution per patient ranged from 1 to 8, covering pretreatment and on-treatment. The chain recombines TRBV30 with TRBJ1-4; D ambiguous. This clonotype was sampled from a man in his fifties or sixties with urothelial cancer. The material was PBMCs, obtained around atezolizumab (anti-PD-L1) treatment. CDR3 region: CAWKIRVSNEKLFF. The CDR3, as DNA: TGTGCCTGGAAGATCCGGGTCTCGAATGAAAAACTGTTTTTT.